This entry concerns a single T cell receptor (beta chain). Only in-frame clones appear in the TCRdb table, and some are missing; sequencing was by immunoSEQ multiplex PCR. Found here are 98,000 or so clones, roughly 82% of them singletons; the top ten hold 4% to 5.5%. In germline, CDR1 is MNHEY, CDR2 SVGAGI. This CDR3 is built from 14 residues. The V segment lost 6 bases and the J segment 6 bases; nucleotides outside the gene matches: 10. These data belong to a study of blood T cell repertoires in COVID-19. Study-level information: Sites across the United States, Italy and Spain contributed samples from acute and convalescent COVID-19.

The sequence was collected from a man in his 60s with acute or convalescent COVID-19. The chain is built from TRBV6-5 and TRBJ1-1; 7 positions match TRBD1. The sample consisted of peripheral blood. CDR3 bases: TGTGCCAGCAGCCCGGGACAGATCTATCCTGAAGCTTTCTTT. It translates to CASSPGQIYPEAFF.